This T cell receptor (beta chain) stems from a study of OX40 agonist ivuxolimab in advanced cancers. Study information: Among those treated, three patients had partial responses, one with hepatocellular carcinoma and two with cutaneous melanoma. Regarding the study as a whole: The work left the antigen specificity of expanded peripheral T cells undetermined. CD8+ T cells (on average) carried more expanded clones than CD4+ T cells.

The protocol was immunoSEQ multiplex PCR, while the TCRdb copy is restricted to in-frame clones and leaves out a portion. This sample has some 33,000 clones, with just over 90% found just once. Blood sampling took place at baseline, cycle 4 day 1, and cycle 7 day 1. CDR1 and CDR2 from the germline V gene are MNHEY and SMNVEV (reference sequence). The ends were cut back, 7 bases at V and 0 bases at J, with 18 bases in the middle. This CDR3 contains 16 residues. Comment on this clone: Its antigen remains unidentified.

This TCR came from an adult with an advanced solid tumor such as melanoma, head and neck, liver or kidney cancer. J is TRBJ1-1 and V is TRBV27, with no clear D. The source material was CD4+ or CD8+ T cells sorted from blood, sampled in a trial of the OX40 agonist ivuxolimab. The CDR3 loop reads CASTPSLTQMNTEAFF. CDR3 in DNA: TGTGCCAGCACCCCCAGTTTAACCCAGATGAACACTGAAGCTTTCTTT.